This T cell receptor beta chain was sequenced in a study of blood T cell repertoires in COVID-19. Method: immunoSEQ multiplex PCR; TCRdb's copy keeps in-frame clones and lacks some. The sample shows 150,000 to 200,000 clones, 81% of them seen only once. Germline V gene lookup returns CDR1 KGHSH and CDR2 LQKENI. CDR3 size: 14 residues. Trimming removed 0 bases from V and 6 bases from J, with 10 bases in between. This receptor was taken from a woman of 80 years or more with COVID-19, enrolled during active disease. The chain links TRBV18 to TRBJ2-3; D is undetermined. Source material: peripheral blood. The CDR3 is CASSPPLSGDTQYF. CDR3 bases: TGTGCCAGCTCACCACCGTTGTCAGGCGATACGCAGTATTTT.